Each of the 26 T cell receptor beta chains below was sequenced from the same sample in a study of OX40 agonist ivuxolimab in advanced cancers. Here immunoSEQ multiplex PCR was the method, and the copy in TCRdb shows in-frame clones only, minus some. The sample consists of tens of thousands of clones, around 84% of them appearing once. The specimen was CD4+ or CD8+ T cells sorted from blood, collected in a trial of the OX40 agonist ivuxolimab. All receptors come from an adult with an advanced solid tumor such as melanoma, head and neck, liver or kidney cancer.

The rearrangement links TRBV7-6 to TRBJ2-2; possibly TRBD1 for D (7 bases). From germline, CDR1 is SGHVS and CDR2 FNYEAQ. With 5 bases removed from V and 10 bases from J, the gap between germline ends came to 38 bases. The CDR3 runs to 21 residues. The DNA of the CDR3 is TGTGCCAGCAGCCAATCTAGGGCCCCCTCAGGGGGGCGGAGGGCTAGGGAGGAGCTGTTTTTT. Protein sequence: CASSQSRAPSGGRRAREELFF.

The count of this clone is one. The rearrangement uses TRBV19 and TRBJ1-1; possible D gene TRBD1, 5 bases. This CDR3 contains 15 residues. The V end lost 3 bases, the J end lost 0 bases, and 11 bases lay between the germline ends. CDR1 LNHDA and CDR2 SQIVND come from the germline V gene (reference sequence). Written as DNA, the CDR3 is TGTGCCAGTAGTATCTTGGGGCTCATGAACACTGAAGCTTTCTTT. Translating it yields CASSILGLMNTEAFF.

This rearrangement joins TRBV11-1 to TRBJ2-7, with D uncertain. This CDR3 has 13 residues. The V end was cut by 2 bases, the J end by 3 bases, with 8 bases between. Germline CDR1 SGHAT, CDR2 FQDESV (reference sequence). The CDR3 sequence: CASSLMGNYEQYV. Written as DNA, the CDR3 is TGTGCCAGCAGCTTAATGGGCAACTACGAGCAGTACGTC.

This clone was seen only a few times. The V gene is TRBV7-6, the J gene TRBJ2-2; no clear D gene. The V and J ends lost 6 bases and 4 bases respectively, with 12 bases between them. CDR3 length equals 14 residues. The germline V gene encodes CDR1 SGHVS and CDR2 FNYEAQ. The CDR3 protein is CASSFRLGTGELFF. DNA for the CDR3: TGTGCCAGCAGTTTTAGACTTGGCACCGGGGAGCTGTTTTTT.

DNA for the CDR3: TGTGCCAGCAGCCAAAGATATCAGGGCACAGATACGCAGTATTTT. Protein sequence: CASSQRYQGTDTQYF. The chain links TRBV4-2 to TRBJ2-3; D remains unclear. The V and J ends lost 2 bases and 1 base respectively, with 10 bases between them. The germline V gene encodes CDR1 LGHNA and CDR2 YNFKEQ. The CDR3 loop spans 15 amino acids.

This clone was recorded once. The rearrangement links TRBV6-7 to TRBJ2-1; no reliable D call. TRBV6-7 is treated as an ORF (open reading frame) with a function not yet certain. V shed 2 bases and J shed 0 bases, with 17 bases lying between them. The CDR3 is 18 residues long. CDR3 in DNA: TGTGCCAGCAGTTACCAGCCCGGACCTAGGAGCTCCTACAATGAGCAGTTCTTC. It is translated as CASSYQPGPRSSYNEQFF.

This chain links TRBV6-1 with TRBJ1-2, with a tentative D call TRBD1 (5 bases). The CDR3 is 15 amino acids. Germline assignment: CDR1 MNHNS and CDR2 SASEGT. V shed 3 bases and J shed 2 bases, with 13 bases lying between them. The CDR3 region is CASSDPGTSNYGYTF. The CDR3 bases are TGTGCCAGCAGTGACCCCGGGACTTCAAACTATGGCTACACCTTC.

This clone was observed a handful of times. V and J are TRBV28 and TRBJ2-5; no clear D gene. The germline gives CDR1 MDHEN, CDR2 SYDVKM. The CDR3 extends over 11 amino acids. V was shortened by 2 bases and J by 13 bases, with 11 bases between the two germline ends. This chain's CDR3 is CASSLGHPLYF. CDR3 DNA sequence: TGTGCCAGCAGTTTAGGCCACCCCTTGTACTTC.

The chain has TRBV11-1 and TRBJ2-1; 7 positions match TRBD1. From germline, CDR1 is SGHAT and CDR2 FQDESV (reference sequence). The CDR3 covers 14 residues. V was pared by 5 bases and J by 10 bases, with 11 bases of the junction left unmatched. CDR3 nucleotide sequence: TGTGCCAGCAGCCCCAACCCGACAGGGTTGGAGCAGTTCTTC. As protein: CASSPNPTGLEQFF.

The chain is built from TRBV19 and TRBJ2-7, with D perhaps matching TRBD2 (6 bases). The CDR3 totals 14 residues. Trimming took off 4 bases at V and 3 bases at J, with 13 bases between the two ends. The germline CDR1 and CDR2 sequences are LNHDA and SQIVND (reference sequence). CDR3 DNA: TGTGCCAGTAGTACCAGGGACTCCTTCTACGAGCAGTACTTC. Protein sequence: CASSTRDSFYEQYF.

V gene TRBV5-4 combines with J gene TRBJ2-5; 9 bases map to TRBD1. The CDR3 spans 15 residues. V lost 3 bases and J lost 3; bases outside the gene matches: 6. Germline V gene data show CDR1 as SGHNT and CDR2 as YYREEE (reference sequence). The CDR3 protein is CASSWGQGMEETQYF. CDR3 nucleotide sequence: TGTGCCAGCAGCTGGGGACAGGGAATGGAAGAGACCCAGTACTTC.

This rearrangement joins TRBV10-1 to TRBJ2-3; 7 bases are a match to TRBD2. CDR3 length: 15 amino acids. Per the germline V gene, CDR1 is WNHNN and CDR2 is SYGVQD (reference sequence). V lost 1 base, J lost 0 bases, and 1 base stayed unmatched. The CDR3 here is CASSEWGGSTDTQYF. DNA of the CDR3: TGCGCCAGCAGTGAGTGGGGGGGAAGCACAGATACGCAGTATTTT.

V is TRBV27 and J is TRBJ2-1; 13 nucleotides agree with TRBD2. After removal of 5 bases from V and 9 bases from J, the junction contained 4 bases not matched to a gene. This CDR3 has 14 amino acids. Germline CDR1 is MNHEY and CDR2 is SMNVEV (reference sequence). The CDR3 coding sequence is TGTGCCAGCAGTCTTACTAGCGGGGGGGCTGAGCAGTTCTTC. Translated: CASSLTSGGAEQFF.

The chain is built from TRBV9 and TRBJ2-7; D is ambiguous. The CDR3 is 14 amino acids. V dropped 4 bases and J dropped 2 bases, with 13 bases sitting between them. The germline CDR1 and CDR2 sequences are SGDLS and YYNGEE. This CDR3 reads CASSPSDSTYEQYF. CDR3 nucleotides: TGTGCCAGCAGCCCCTCGGATTCAACCTACGAGCAGTACTTC.

This clone appeared once. The chain employs TRBV9 and TRBJ1-2; a possible D gene is TRBD1 (5 bases). The germline V gene has CDR1 SGDLS and CDR2 YYNGEE. The CDR3 spans 18 residues. The ends were cut back, 0 bases at V and 5 bases at J, with 23 bases in the middle. This CDR3 is CASSVDSPQAGLRYGYTF. In DNA, the CDR3 is TGTGCCAGCAGCGTAGACTCCCCCCAGGCAGGGTTGAGGTATGGCTACACCTTC.

The CDR3 DNA reads as TGTGCCTGGAGGGTATGGGACAGTTCGAACTATGGCTACACCTTC. It specifies CAWRVWDSSNYGYTF. J is TRBJ1-2 and V is TRBV30, with TRBD1 identical over 7 bases. V dropped 3 bases and J dropped 2; count of bases not matched to a gene: 9. Germline V gene lookup returns CDR1 GTSNPN and CDR2 SVGIG (reference sequence). CDR3 length: 15 amino acids.

The rearrangement uses TRBV19 and TRBJ1-5; TRBD1 agrees at 7 bases. The CDR3 sequence is 15 residues long. Trimming took 6 bases from V and 4 from J; bases not matched to a gene: 9. Per germline, CDR1 LNHDA and CDR2 SQIVND (reference sequence). The DNA of the CDR3 is TGTGCCAGTAGCCCGACGGGACAGATAAATCAGCCCCAGCATTTT. Its protein is CASSPTGQINQPQHF.

The J gene is TRBJ1-2, the V gene TRBV7-5. TRBV7-5 is termed a pseudogene. This CDR3 spans 13 amino acids. Here the CDR3 reads CVRSPPGADGYTF. The CDR3 DNA sequence: TGTGTCAGAAGCCCCCCCGGGGCAGATGGCTACACCTTC.

The chain couples TRBV29-1 to TRBJ2-1; D is perhaps TRBD2 (7 bases). The CDR3 has 12 residues. Trimming cost V 5 bases and J 6 bases, with 11 bases left between them. The germline CDR1 and CDR2 sequences are SQVTM and ANQGSEA. The CDR3 protein is CSVPRGGNEQFF. The CDR3 bases are TGCAGCGTTCCAAGGGGGGGCAATGAGCAGTTCTTC.

This CDR3 reads CASTKGETAERTEAFF. CDR3 nucleotide sequence: TGTGCCAGCACCAAAGGGGAGACAGCTGAACGCACTGAAGCTTTCTTT. The chain combines TRBV7-2 with TRBJ1-1, with D tentatively TRBD1 (5 bases). Trimming took 7 bases from V and 4 from J, leaving 22 bases between them. Germline V gives CDR1 SGHTA, CDR2 FQGNSA. This CDR3 has 16 amino acids.

This chain uses TRBV29-1 with TRBJ1-2, with TRBD1 matching 7 bases. V shed 4 bases, J shed 5 bases, and the junction held 7 bases outside the gene matches. Germline V gene lookup returns CDR1 SQVTM and CDR2 ANQGSEA. This CDR3 is built from 13 residues. This chain's CDR3 is CSVGGGQGYGYTF. CDR3 in DNA: TGCAGCGTTGGAGGGGGCCAGGGGTATGGCTACACCTTC.

V and J are TRBV5-6 and TRBJ2-7; D is unclear. Trimming shortened V by 0 bases and J by 2 bases, and 3 bases separated the two germline ends. The CDR3 runs 12 residues. Germline V gene sequence: CDR1 SGHDT, CDR2 YYEEEE. The CDR3 reads CASSLGAYEQYF. The CDR3 DNA sequence: TGTGCCAGCAGCTTGGGCGCCTACGAGCAGTACTTC. Combining the CDR3 with reference TRBV5-6 and TRBJ2-7 gives the whole variable domain DAGVTQSPTHLIKTRGQQVTLRCSPKSGHDTVSWYQQALGQGPQFIFQYYEEEERQRGNFPDRFSGHQFPNYSSELNVNALLLGDSALYLCASSLGAYEQYFGPGTRLTVT.

The chain recombines TRBV5-1 with TRBJ2-7; perhaps TRBD1 as D (6 bases). This CDR3 region has 12 residues. The V and J ends lost 7 bases and 5 bases respectively, with 13 bases between them. Germline CDR1 reads SGHRS; CDR2 reads YFSETQ. CDR3 amino acids: CASGNRVDEQYV. CDR3 nucleotides: TGCGCCAGCGGGAACAGGGTCGACGAGCAGTACGTC.

V usage is TRBV28 and J usage is TRBJ1-5; no definite D call. Germline CDR1 and CDR2: MDHEN and SYDVKM. The CDR3 spans 15 residues. Trimming stripped 5 bases from V and 0 bases from J, with 11 bases between. CDR3 loop: CASSPTADSNQPQHF. Written as DNA, the CDR3 is TGTGCCAGCAGTCCGACTGCAGATAGCAATCAGCCCCAGCATTTT.

This chain links TRBV4-1 with TRBJ1-5; 8 nucleotides match TRBD1. The V and J ends lost 4 bases and 7 bases, in that order; junction bases with no gene match: 6. Germline loops: CDR1 MGHRA, CDR2 YSYEKL. This CDR3 is 14 amino acids long. CDR3 bases: TGCGCCAGCAGCCGAGACAGGGGTGGACAGCCCCAGCATTTT. Translation gives CASSRDRGGQPQHF.

The V and J genes are TRBV4-1 and TRBJ2-1; D is possibly TRBD1 or TRBD2 (6 bases each). The CDR3 has 16 residues. V was pared by 1 base and J by 7 bases, with 17 bases between. Germline V gene data show CDR1 as MGHRA and CDR2 as YSYEKL. CDR3 loop: CASSQVTGPGANEQFF. Here the CDR3 DNA reads TGCGCCAGCAGCCAAGTCACAGGTCCGGGGGCAAATGAGCAGTTCTTC.